The 21 T cell receptor beta chains below all came from one sample that was sequenced in a study of blood T cell repertoires in COVID-19. Clones were read by immunoSEQ multiplex PCR, and TCRdb kept only the in-frame ones, dropping some. Of approximately 110,000 clones listed, roughly 92% are singletons. Sequenced sample: peripheral blood. These receptors all come from a man in his forties or fifties with COVID-19, enrolled during active disease.

The J gene is TRBJ1-3, the V gene TRBV3-1 (or the pseudogene TRBV3-2); the D gene is possibly TRBD1 (5 bases). This CDR3 region has 14 residues. The ends were cut back, 1 base at V and 2 bases at J, with 6 bases in the middle. The germline V gene has CDR1 LGHDT and CDR2 YNNKEL (reference sequence). CDR3 residues: CASSQAGTGNTIYF. CDR3 coding DNA: TGTGCCAGCAGCCAAGCAGGGACTGGAAACACCATATATTTT.

The chain carries TRBV27 and TRBJ1-1; possibly TRBD1 for D (5 bases). The CDR3 length is 14 residues. Trimming took 1 base from V and 10 from J, leaving 16 bases between them. The germline CDR1 and CDR2 sequences are MNHEY and SMNVEV (reference sequence). The CDR3 reads CASSLWGEEAGAFF. The DNA for the CDR3 is TGTGCCAGCAGTTTATGGGGGGAAGAGGCCGGAGCTTTCTTT.

The chain is built from TRBV5-5 and TRBJ2-7; 9 positions agree with TRBD2. CDR1 is SGHKS, CDR2 YYEKEE, per germline (reference sequence). The CDR3 runs 13 residues. The junction had 4 bases not matched to a gene; V was cut back by 7 bases and J by 2 bases. The CDR3: CASSRTSAYEQYF. CDR3 coding DNA: TGTGCCAGCTCAAGGACTAGCGCCTACGAGCAGTACTTC.

The chain is built from TRBV15 and TRBJ2-5; 13 nucleotides align to TRBD2. CDR1 is LNHNV and CDR2 is YYDKDF in the germline V gene (reference sequence). The CDR3 has 17 residues. J was trimmed by 4 bases and V by 0 bases; bases with no gene match: 5. The CDR3 sequence is CATSRDRGLAGRETQYF. The DNA of the CDR3 is TGTGCCACCAGCAGAGATAGGGGACTAGCGGGACGAGAGACCCAGTACTTC.

V usage is TRBV30 and J usage is TRBJ2-7; D gene unclear. Per the germline V gene, CDR1 is GTSNPN and CDR2 is SVGIG (reference sequence). The ends were cut back, 1 base at V and 3 bases at J, with 7 bases in the middle. CDR3 length: 12 residues. The DNA for the CDR3 is TGTGCCTGGAGTGAAGGCGGCTACGAGCAGTACTTC. It yields the protein CAWSEGGYEQYF.

The chain employs TRBV19 and TRBJ2-5; perhaps TRBD1 as D (7 bases). V dropped 6 bases and J dropped 4 bases, with 12 bases sitting between them. The CDR3 loop spans 13 amino acids. Germline values: CDR1 LNHDA, CDR2 SQIVND (reference sequence). The DNA for the CDR3 is TGTGCCAGTAGCTCGCAGGGGGGAGAGACCCAGTACTTC. This sequence encodes CASSSQGGETQYF.

This clone was counted a single time. V usage is TRBV9 and J usage is TRBJ2-1, with TRBD2 matching 8 bases. The V and J ends lost 6 bases and 7 bases, in that order; junction bases with no gene match: 18. Germline lookup yields CDR1 SGDLS and CDR2 YYNGEE. This CDR3 is built from 17 residues. As DNA, the CDR3 is TGTGCCAGCACCGGGCCCCGCGCGGGGGGAGAGACGAATGAGCAGTTCTTC. Translated, it gives CASTGPRAGGETNEQFF.

J is TRBJ1-2 and V is TRBV30; D not certain. This CDR3 contains 14 residues. Germline V CDR1 and CDR2: GTSNPN, SVGIG (reference sequence). V shed 4 bases and J shed 4 bases, with 16 bases lying between them. The CDR3 region is CAWTKAGHSYGYTF. The CDR3 DNA follows: TGTGCCTGGACCAAGGCGGGTCACTCCTATGGCTACACCTTC.

This chain links TRBV18 with TRBJ1-1; TRBD1 aligns across 7 bases. Germline V gene data show CDR1 as KGHSH and CDR2 as LQKENI. The CDR3 consists of 13 residues. V shed 1 base, J shed 4 bases, and the junction held 0 bases outside the gene matches. The CDR3 region has the DNA TGTGCCAGCTCACCACGGGACAGCACTGAAGCTTTCTTT. Translated, it gives CASSPRDSTEAFF.

The CDR3 protein is CASSIGGRGSYNEQFF. Here the CDR3 DNA reads TGTGCCAGTAGTATAGGCGGGAGGGGCTCCTACAATGAGCAGTTCTTC. This chain links TRBV19 with TRBJ2-1; 9 nucleotides agree with TRBD2. CDR3 size: 16 residues. Trimming took 1 base from V and 0 from J; bases not matched to a gene: 1. Germline assignment: CDR1 LNHDA and CDR2 SQIVND (reference sequence).

The V and J genes are TRBV7-3 and TRBJ2-2, with D perhaps TRBD2 (6 bases). Germline V gives CDR1 SGHTA, CDR2 FQGTGA. This CDR3 has 16 amino acids. V lost 4 bases and J 7 bases, leaving 19 bases between the germline ends. The CDR3 is CASSSTPPGVGGELFF. In nucleotides, the CDR3 is TGTGCCAGCAGCTCAACCCCCCCGGGAGTGGGCGGGGAGCTGTTTTTT.

The V gene is TRBV2, the J gene TRBJ2-1, with a possible D match to TRBD1 (5 bases). The length of the CDR3 is 13 residues. The V gene's germline CDR1 is SNHLY and CDR2 FYNNEI. Trimming left V 5 bases short and J 5 bases short, with 10 bases between. The CDR3 nucleotides are TGTGCCAGCAGTTTGACCAGGGACAATGAGCAGTTCTTC. This translates into CASSLTRDNEQFF.

V gene TRBV27 combines with J gene TRBJ1-6; D might be TRBD1 (6 bases). The CDR3 runs to 18 residues. V lost 0 bases and J lost 4, with 16 bases in between. CDR1 and CDR2 (germline): MNHEY, SMNVEV (reference sequence). The CDR3 DNA is TGTGCCAGCAGTTTATCGCCCGCGGCTCAGGGGTATAATTCACCCCTCCACTTT. This codes for CASSLSPAAQGYNSPLHF.

This clone occurred once. This chain uses TRBV6-2 or TRBV6-3 with TRBJ1-1, with D tentatively TRBD1 (5 bases). The V gene lost 4 bases and the J gene lost 2 bases, with 8 bases spanning the gap. The CDR3 spans 13 residues. CDR1 MNHEY and CDR2 SVGEGT come from the germline V gene. The CDR3 bases are TGTGCCAGCAGTTTCAGGGTTAACACTGAAGCTTTCTTT. Its protein product is CASSFRVNTEAFF.

This chain connects TRBV4-2 to TRBJ1-6; D remains unclear. Germline V gene data show CDR1 as LGHNA and CDR2 as YNFKEQ. This CDR3 contains 17 residues. V was shortened by 1 base and J by 0 bases, with 10 bases between the two germline ends. The CDR3 bases are TGTGCCAGCAGCCAAGCGGCGGCTAGCTCCTATAATTCACCCCTCCACTTT. The encoded protein is CASSQAAASSYNSPLHF.

This chain uses TRBV28 with TRBJ1-6; no clear D. This CDR3 is built from 15 residues. The germline V gene encodes CDR1 MDHEN and CDR2 SYDVKM. Trimming pared 7 bases from V and 6 bases from J, leaving 16 bases between. In DNA form, the CDR3 reads TGTGCCAGCACGGGGAGGAGAGGGCCTAATTCACCCCTCCACTTT. It codes for CASTGRRGPNSPLHF.

This chain joins TRBV19 and TRBJ2-7; 7 nucleotides line up with TRBD1. There are 16 residues in the CDR3. Germline CDR1 reads LNHDA; CDR2 reads SQIVND (reference sequence). The V and J ends lost 9 bases and 0 bases, in that order; junction bases with no gene match: 14. The CDR3 protein is CASRDSTILVSYEQYF. DNA of the CDR3: TGTGCCAGCCGGGACAGCACTATTTTAGTCTCCTACGAGCAGTACTTC.

The chain uses TRBV7-9 and TRBJ1-2; D call uncertain. The CDR3 runs 12 residues. The germline V and J ends were trimmed by 1 base and 8 bases, with 8 bases remaining between them. Germline lookup yields CDR1 SEHNR and CDR2 FQNEAQ (reference sequence). CDR3 DNA: TGTGCCAGCAGCTTAGAAGAGGGAGGCTACACCTTC. It yields the protein CASSLEEGGYTF. The entire variable domain, with the rest obtained from reference TRBV7-9 and TRBJ1-2, is as follows: DTGVSQNPRHKITKRGQNVTFRCDPISEHNRLYWYRQTLGQGPEFLTYFQNEAQLEKSRLLSDRFSAERPKGSFSTLEIQRTEQGDSAMYLCASSLEEGGYTFGSGTRLTVV.

The V call is TRBV19, the J call TRBJ1-2; 8 bases are shared with TRBD1. The CDR3 is 13 amino acids. The germline V gene encodes CDR1 LNHDA and CDR2 SQIVND (reference sequence). Trimming cost V 8 bases and J 4 bases; bases outside gene matches: 6. CDR3 sequence: CASETGEGYGYTF. The DNA for the CDR3 is TGTGCCAGTGAGACAGGGGAGGGCTATGGCTACACCTTC.

This chain links TRBV9 with TRBJ2-2; 8 positions agree with TRBD2. Germline-derived CDR1 and CDR2 are SGDLS and YYNGEE. Trimming took 5 bases from V and 5 from J; bases not matched to a gene: 8. The CDR3 contains 15 residues. The CDR3 spells CASSQAGVLTGELFF. CDR3 DNA sequence: TGTGCCAGCAGTCAAGCGGGAGTTTTAACCGGGGAGCTGTTTTTT.

V is TRBV5-5 and J is TRBJ2-1, with 11 bases aligning to TRBD2. The CDR3 loop spans 18 amino acids. V trimming: 0 bases; J trimming: 0 bases; junction bases outside the gene matches: 5. Germline V gives CDR1 SGHKS, CDR2 YYEKEE (reference sequence). CDR3 region: CASSLASGRPSSYNEQFF. CDR3 DNA sequence: TGTGCCAGCAGCTTGGCTAGCGGGAGGCCGAGCTCCTACAATGAGCAGTTCTTC.